A selection of T cell receptor beta chains follows, all from one sample in a study of T cell responses to AZD1222 COVID-19 vaccine. Produced via immunoSEQ multiplex PCR; TCRdb's table is partial and in-frame only. The sample carries roughly 150,000 clones, roughly 92% recorded once. Sequenced here: peripheral blood, sampled on day 0 of AZD1222 vaccination. The source of these receptors is an adult in good health. Both conserved end residues are part of each CDR3. A D gene is named only where the DNA matches it firmly. Size values are once, few and many counts, or a class for expanded clones, and some rows have none.

clone size,V gene,J gene,D gene,CDR3 protein,CDR3 DNA
NA,TRBV20-1,TRBJ1-2,NA,CSARASYGYTF,TGCAGTGCTAGGGCTAGCTATGGCTACACCTTC
NA,TRBV6-5,TRBJ2-2,NA,CASSYSGRMTGELFF,TGTGCCAGCAGTTACTCGGGTCGGATGACCGGGGAGCTGTTTTTT
NA,TRBV2,TRBJ2-5,NA,CASREQGWETQYF,TGTGCCAGCAGGGAACAGGGTTGGGAGACCCAGTACTTC
NA,TRBV5-1,TRBJ1-3,TRBD1,CASSSGQGNRPGNTIYF,TGCGCCAGCAGCTCCGGACAGGGAAACCGCCCGGGAAACACCATATATTTT
NA,TRBV7-8,TRBJ2-3,TRBD2,CASRFKREGSTDTQYF,TGTGCCAGCAGATTCAAGCGGGAGGGTAGCACAGATACGCAGTATTTT
NA,TRBV19,TRBJ1-5,NA,CASSIRRQANQPQHF,TGTGCCAGTAGTATAAGGCGGCAGGCGAATCAGCCCCAGCATTTT
NA,TRBV4-1,TRBJ1-3,NA,CASSQVDPGEAGNTIYF,TGCGCCAGCAGCCAAGTCGATCCAGGGGAAGCTGGAAACACCATATATTTT
NA,TRBV7-3,TRBJ2-5,TRBD2,CASSLSSSGPETQYF,TGTGCCAGCAGCTTATCGTCTAGCGGCCCGGAGACCCAGTACTTC
once,TRBV19,TRBJ2-7,NA,CASSNAGGYEQYF,TGTGCCAGTAGTAACGCAGGCGGATACGAGCAGTACTTC
NA,TRBV7-8,TRBJ1-1,TRBD1,CASSSGQGTTEAFF,TGTGCCAGCAGCTCGGGACAGGGCACCACTGAAGCTTTCTTT
NA,TRBV5-6,TRBJ1-2,NA,CASRAGAGYTF,TGTGCCAGCAGGGCGGGGGCCGGCTACACCTTC
NA,TRBV11-2,TRBJ2-2,NA,CASGGFGGLNRELFF,TGTGCCAGCGGCGGGTTCGGCGGCCTAAATAGGGAGCTGTTTTTT
NA,TRBV6-2/TRBV6-3,TRBJ2-5,NA,CASSQVGPQYF,TGTGCCAGCAGTCAAGTCGGTCCCCAGTACTTC
NA,TRBV27,TRBJ2-5,TRBD1,CASSLRRTGKETQYF,TGTGCCAGCAGTTTGAGAAGGACAGGGAAAGAGACCCAGTACTTC
NA,TRBV7-9,TRBJ2-2,NA,CASSLVDEAGGELFF,TGTGCCAGCAGCTTAGTTGACGAAGCTGGGGGGGAGCTGTTTTTT
NA,TRBV2,TRBJ1-6,NA,CASSVGVANGISPLHF,TGTGCCAGCAGTGTGGGTGTGGCAAACGGGATTTCACCCCTCCACTTT
NA,TRBV2,TRBJ1-5,NA,CASSRQASSNQPQHF,TGTGCCAGCAGTCGGCAGGCGTCTAGCAATCAGCCCCAGCATTTT
NA,TRBV12-3/TRBV12-4,TRBJ2-7,TRBD2,CASSFGGSYEQYF,TGTGCCAGCAGTTTCGGGGGGAGCTACGAGCAGTACTTC
NA,TRBV28,TRBJ2-1,TRBD1,CASSAGTGGGNEQFF,TGTGCCAGCAGTGCCGGGACAGGGGGTGGAAATGAGCAGTTCTTC
NA,TRBV27,TRBJ2-1,NA,CASSFMPQRAQGGFF,TGTGCCAGCAGTTTTATGCCCCAGCGGGCCCAGGGAGGGTTCTTC
NA,TRBV5-6,TRBJ1-5,NA,CASSFGGEVQPQHF,TGTGCCAGCAGCTTTGGAGGGGAGGTCCAGCCCCAGCATTTT
NA,TRBV19,TRBJ2-2,TRBD2,CASRTSGRSGELFF,TGTGCCAGTCGGACTAGCGGGAGGTCCGGGGAGCTGTTTTTT
NA,TRBV6-2/TRBV6-3,TRBJ1-2,TRBD1,CASSSLPGQGNYGYTF,TGTGCCAGCAGTTCCCTCCCGGGACAGGGGAACTATGGCTACACCTTC
NA,TRBV7-8,TRBJ1-6,NA,CASSLRQGSSYNSPLHF,TGTGCCAGCAGCTTAAGGCAGGGTAGCTCCTATAATTCACCCCTCCACTTT